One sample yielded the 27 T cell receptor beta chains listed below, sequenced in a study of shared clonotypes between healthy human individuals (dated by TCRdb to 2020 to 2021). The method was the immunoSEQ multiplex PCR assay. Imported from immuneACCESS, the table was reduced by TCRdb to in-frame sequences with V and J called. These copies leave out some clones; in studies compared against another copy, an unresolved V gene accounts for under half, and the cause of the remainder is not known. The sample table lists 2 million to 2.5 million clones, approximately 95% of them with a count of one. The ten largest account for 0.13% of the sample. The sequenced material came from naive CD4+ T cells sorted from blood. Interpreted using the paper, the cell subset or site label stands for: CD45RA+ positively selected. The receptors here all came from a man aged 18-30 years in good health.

The CDR3 reads CASSLSQGNGNTIYF. In DNA, the CDR3 is TGCGCCAGCAGCTTATCACAGGGTAATGGAAACACCATATATTTT. The V gene is TRBV5-1, the J gene TRBJ1-3; weak D call: TRBD1 (6 bases). V lost 2 bases and J lost 3, with 12 bases in between. CDR3 size: 15 residues. Germline loops: CDR1 SGHRS, CDR2 YFSETQ.

The CDR3 loop reads CASSWGEGSSNQPQHF. The DNA of the CDR3 is TGTGCCAGCAGTTGGGGGGAGGGCAGTAGCAATCAGCCCCAGCATTTT. This rearrangement joins TRBV6-5 to TRBJ1-5; maybe TRBD1 (5 bases). Trimming took 4 bases from V and 0 from J, leaving 13 bases between them. The CDR3 totals 16 residues. Germline V gives CDR1 MNHEY, CDR2 SVGAGI.

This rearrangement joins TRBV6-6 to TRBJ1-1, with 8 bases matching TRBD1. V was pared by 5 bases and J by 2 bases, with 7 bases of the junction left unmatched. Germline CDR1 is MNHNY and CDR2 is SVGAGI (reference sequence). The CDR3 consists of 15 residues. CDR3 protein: CASSGQGQQNTEAFF. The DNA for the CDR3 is TGTGCCAGCAGTGGACAGGGACAGCAAAACACTGAAGCTTTCTTT.

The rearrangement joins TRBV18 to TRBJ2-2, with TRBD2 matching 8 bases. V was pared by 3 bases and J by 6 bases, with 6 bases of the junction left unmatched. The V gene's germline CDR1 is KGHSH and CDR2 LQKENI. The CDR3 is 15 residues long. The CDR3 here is CASSPHPGGAGELFF. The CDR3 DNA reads TGTGCCAGCTCACCCCACCCCGGGGGGGCCGGGGAGCTGTTTTTT.

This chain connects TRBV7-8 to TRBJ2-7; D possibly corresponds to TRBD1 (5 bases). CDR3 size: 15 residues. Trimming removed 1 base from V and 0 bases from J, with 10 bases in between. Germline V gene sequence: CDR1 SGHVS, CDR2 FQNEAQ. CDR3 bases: TGTGCCAGCAGCTTAGACAGGTTAAGCTCCTACGAGCAGTACTTC. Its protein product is CASSLDRLSSYEQYF.

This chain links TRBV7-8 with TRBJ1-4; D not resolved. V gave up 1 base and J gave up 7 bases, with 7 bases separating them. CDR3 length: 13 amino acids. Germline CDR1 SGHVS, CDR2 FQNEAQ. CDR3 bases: TGTGCCAGCAGCTTAGGGGGAGTTGAAAAACTGTTTTTT. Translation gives CASSLGGVEKLFF.

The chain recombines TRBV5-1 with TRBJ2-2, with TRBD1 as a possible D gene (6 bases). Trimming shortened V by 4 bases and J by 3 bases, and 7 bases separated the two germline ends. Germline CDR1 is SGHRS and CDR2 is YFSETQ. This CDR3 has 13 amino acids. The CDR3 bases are TGCGCCAGCAGCCACAGGGACACCGGGGAGCTGTTTTTT. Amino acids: CASSHRDTGELFF.

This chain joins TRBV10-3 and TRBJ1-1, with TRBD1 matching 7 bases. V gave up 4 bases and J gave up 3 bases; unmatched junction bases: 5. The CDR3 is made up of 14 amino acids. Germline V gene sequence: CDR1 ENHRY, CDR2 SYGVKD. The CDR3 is CAISASTGDTEAFF. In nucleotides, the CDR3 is TGTGCCATCAGTGCGTCAACAGGGGACACTGAAGCTTTCTTT.

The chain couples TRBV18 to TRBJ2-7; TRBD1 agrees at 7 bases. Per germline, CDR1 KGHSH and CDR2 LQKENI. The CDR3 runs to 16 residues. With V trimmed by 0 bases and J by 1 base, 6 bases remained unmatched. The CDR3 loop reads CASSPPTGDISYEQYF. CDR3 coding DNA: TGTGCCAGCTCACCACCTACAGGGGATATATCCTACGAGCAGTACTTC.

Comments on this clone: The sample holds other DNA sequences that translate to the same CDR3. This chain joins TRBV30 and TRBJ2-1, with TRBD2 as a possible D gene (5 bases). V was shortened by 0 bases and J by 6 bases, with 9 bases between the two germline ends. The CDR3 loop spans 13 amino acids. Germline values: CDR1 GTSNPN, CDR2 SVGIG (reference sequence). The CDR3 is CAWSVRLANEQFF. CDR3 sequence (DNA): TGTGCCTGGAGTGTACGGCTAGCCAATGAGCAGTTCTTC.

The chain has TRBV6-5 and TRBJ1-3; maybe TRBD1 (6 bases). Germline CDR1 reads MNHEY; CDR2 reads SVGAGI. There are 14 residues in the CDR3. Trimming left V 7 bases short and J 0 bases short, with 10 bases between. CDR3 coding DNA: TGTGCCAGCACGGGCAGGGGCTCTGGAAACACCATATATTTT. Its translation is CASTGRGSGNTIYF.

This CDR3 reads CANGVGRDFYNEQFF. CDR3 DNA sequence: TGTGCCAACGGAGTGGGGCGCGACTTCTACAATGAGCAGTTCTTC. The chain has TRBV2 and TRBJ2-1; possible D gene TRBD1, 5 bases. Germline CDR1 reads SNHLY; CDR2 reads FYNNEI. The CDR3 is made up of 15 amino acids. V lost 10 bases, J lost 3 bases, and 19 bases lay in between.

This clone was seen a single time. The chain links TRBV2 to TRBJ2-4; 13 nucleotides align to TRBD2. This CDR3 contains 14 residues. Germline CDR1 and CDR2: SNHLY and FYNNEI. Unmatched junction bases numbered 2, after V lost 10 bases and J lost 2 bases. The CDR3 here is CATLAGGPKNIQYF. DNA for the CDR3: TGTGCCACACTAGCGGGGGGGCCCAAAAACATTCAGTACTTC.

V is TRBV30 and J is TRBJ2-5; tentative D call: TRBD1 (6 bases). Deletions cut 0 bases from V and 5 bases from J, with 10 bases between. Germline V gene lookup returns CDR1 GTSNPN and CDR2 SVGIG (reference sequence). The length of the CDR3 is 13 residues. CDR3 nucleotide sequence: TGTGCCTGGAGTGTATCAGGGGACGAGACCCAGTACTTC. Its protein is CAWSVSGDETQYF.

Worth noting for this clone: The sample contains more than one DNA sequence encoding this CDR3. The CDR3 DNA reads TGCGCCAGCAGCTTGGTAGCAGGACCTAACAATGAGCAGTTCTTC. Protein: CASSLVAGPNNEQFF. The rearrangement uses TRBV5-1 and TRBJ2-1, with no clear D. Trimming shortened V by 0 bases and J by 5 bases, and 12 bases separated the two germline ends. CDR1 and CDR2 (germline): SGHRS, YFSETQ. There are 15 residues in the CDR3. The full variable domain, its missing parts supplied by reference TRBV5-1 and TRBJ2-1, is KAGVTQTPRYLIKTRGQQVTLSCSPISGHRSVSWYQQTPGQGLQFLFEYFSETQRNKGNFPGRFSGRQFSNSRSEMNVSTLELGDSALYLCASSLVAGPNNEQFFGPGTRLTVL.

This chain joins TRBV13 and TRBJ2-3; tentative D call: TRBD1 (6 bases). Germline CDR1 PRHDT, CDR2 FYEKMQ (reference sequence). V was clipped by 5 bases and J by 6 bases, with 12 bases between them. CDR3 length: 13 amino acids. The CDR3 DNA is TGTGCCAGCAGCAGAAGGGGGAGTGATACGCAGTATTTT. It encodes CASSRRGSDTQYF.

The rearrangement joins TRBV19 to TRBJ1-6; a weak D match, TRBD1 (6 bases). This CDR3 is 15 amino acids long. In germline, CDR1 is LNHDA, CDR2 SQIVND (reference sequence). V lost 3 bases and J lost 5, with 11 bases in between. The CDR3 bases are TGTGCCAGTAGTATTGGCAGGGGCAATAATTCACCCCTCCACTTT. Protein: CASSIGRGNNSPLHF. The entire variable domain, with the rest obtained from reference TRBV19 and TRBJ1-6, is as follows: DGGITQSPKYLFRKEGQNVTLSCEQNLNHDAMYWYRQDPGQGLRLIYYSQIVNDFQKGDIAEGYSVSREKKESFPLTVTSAQKNPTAFYLCASSIGRGNNSPLHFGNGTRLTVT.

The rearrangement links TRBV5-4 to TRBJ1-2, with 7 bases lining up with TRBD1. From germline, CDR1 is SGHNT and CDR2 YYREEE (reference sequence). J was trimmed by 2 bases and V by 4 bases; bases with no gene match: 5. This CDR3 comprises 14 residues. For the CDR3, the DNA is TGTGCCAGCAGCACGGTGGGACAGAACTATGGCTACACCTTC. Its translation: CASSTVGQNYGYTF.

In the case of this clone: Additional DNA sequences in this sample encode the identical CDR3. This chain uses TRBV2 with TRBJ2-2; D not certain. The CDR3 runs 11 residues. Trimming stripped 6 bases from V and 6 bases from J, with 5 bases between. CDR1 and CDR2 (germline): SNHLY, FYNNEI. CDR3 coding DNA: TGTGCCAGCAGGCTTTCCGGGGAGCTGTTTTTT. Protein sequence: CASRLSGELFF.

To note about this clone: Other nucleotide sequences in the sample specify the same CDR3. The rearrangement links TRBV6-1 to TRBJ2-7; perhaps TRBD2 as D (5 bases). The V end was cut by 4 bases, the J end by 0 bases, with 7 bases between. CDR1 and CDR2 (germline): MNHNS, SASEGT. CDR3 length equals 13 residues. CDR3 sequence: CASSAGNSYEQYF. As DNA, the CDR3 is TGTGCCAGCAGTGCCGGGAACTCCTACGAGCAGTACTTC.

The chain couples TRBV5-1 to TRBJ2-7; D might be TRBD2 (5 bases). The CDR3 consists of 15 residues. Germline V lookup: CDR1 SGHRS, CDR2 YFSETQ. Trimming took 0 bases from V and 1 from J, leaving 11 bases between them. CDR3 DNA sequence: TGCGCCAGCAGCTTGGGTTTGGACTCATCCTACGAGCAGTACTTC. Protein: CASSLGLDSSYEQYF.

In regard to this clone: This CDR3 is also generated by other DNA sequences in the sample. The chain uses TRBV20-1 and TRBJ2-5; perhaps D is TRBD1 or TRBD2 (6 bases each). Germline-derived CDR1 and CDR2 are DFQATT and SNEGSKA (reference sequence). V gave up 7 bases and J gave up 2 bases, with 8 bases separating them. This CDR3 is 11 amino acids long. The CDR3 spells CSGGAQETQYF. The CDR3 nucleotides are TGCAGTGGGGGGGCACAAGAGACCCAGTACTTC.

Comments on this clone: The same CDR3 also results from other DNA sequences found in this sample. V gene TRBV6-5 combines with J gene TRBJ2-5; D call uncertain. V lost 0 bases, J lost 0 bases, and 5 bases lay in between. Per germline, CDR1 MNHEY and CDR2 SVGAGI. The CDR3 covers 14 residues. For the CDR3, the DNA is TGTGCCAGCAGTTACTCGCGGTACCAAGAGACCCAGTACTTC. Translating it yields CASSYSRYQETQYF.

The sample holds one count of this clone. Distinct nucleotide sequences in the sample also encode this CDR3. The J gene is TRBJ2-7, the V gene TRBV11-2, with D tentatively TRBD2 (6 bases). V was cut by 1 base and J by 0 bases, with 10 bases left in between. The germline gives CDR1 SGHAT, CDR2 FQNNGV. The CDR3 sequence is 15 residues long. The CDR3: CASSLGPGSSYEQYF. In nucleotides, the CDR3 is TGTGCCAGCAGCTTAGGACCCGGGAGCTCCTACGAGCAGTACTTC.

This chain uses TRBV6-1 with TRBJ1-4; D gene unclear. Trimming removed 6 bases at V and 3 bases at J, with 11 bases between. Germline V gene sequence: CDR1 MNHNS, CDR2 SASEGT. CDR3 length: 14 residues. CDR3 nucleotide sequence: TGTGCCAGCAGAGCGAGGCACTCTAATGAAAAACTGTTTTTT. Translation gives CASRARHSNEKLFF.

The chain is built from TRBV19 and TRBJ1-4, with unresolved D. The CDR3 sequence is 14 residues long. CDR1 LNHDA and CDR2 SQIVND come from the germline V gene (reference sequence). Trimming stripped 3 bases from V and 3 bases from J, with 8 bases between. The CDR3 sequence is CASSISGSNEKLFF. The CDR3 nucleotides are TGTGCCAGTAGTATTAGTGGGTCTAATGAAAAACTGTTTTTT.

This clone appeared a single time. CDR3 DNA: TGTGCCAGCAGTCCCAGCGGGAGGGCCATCAATGAGCAGTTCTTC. Translation gives CASSPSGRAINEQFF. V gene TRBV6-1 combines with J gene TRBJ2-1, with 10 bases fitting TRBD2. The CDR3 runs to 15 residues. After removal of 5 bases from V and 6 bases from J, the junction contained 7 bases not matched to a gene. Germline CDR1 MNHNS, CDR2 SASEGT.